A single sample gave rise to the 11 T cell receptor beta chains below, sequenced in a study of T cell changes during pregnancy in multiple sclerosis. Profiled with immunoSEQ multiplex PCR; TCRdb holds only in-frame clones, not every one. The data show around 50,000 clones, 94% seen once. The sample was CD4+ T cells from peripheral blood mononuclear cells, taken in the first trimester of pregnancy. The receptors originated from a female donor with multiple sclerosis, enrolled in a pregnancy study.

The gene calls are TRBV30 and TRBJ2-7; D is perhaps TRBD1 (6 bases). V was cut by 2 bases and J by 4 bases, with 9 bases left in between. The CDR3 consists of 12 residues. In germline, CDR1 is GTSNPN, CDR2 SVGIG (reference sequence). In nucleotides, the CDR3 is TGTGCCTGGAGTCCCCAGGGGTACGAGCAGTACTTC. Translating it yields CAWSPQGYEQYF.

The J gene is TRBJ2-2, the V gene TRBV5-1; 7 bases are a match to TRBD1. V shed 4 bases, J shed 5 bases, and the junction held 8 bases outside the gene matches. This CDR3 is 15 amino acids long. Germline-derived CDR1 and CDR2 are SGHRS and YFSETQ. In DNA, the CDR3 is TGCGCCAGCAGCCTAGCCGGGACAGCGACCGGGGAGCTGTTTTTT. The encoded protein is CASSLAGTATGELFF. The full variable domain, its missing parts supplied by reference TRBV5-1 and TRBJ2-2, is KAGVTQTPRYLIKTRGQQVTLSCSPISGHRSVSWYQQTPGQGLQFLFEYFSETQRNKGNFPGRFSGRQFSNSRSEMNVSTLELGDSALYLCASSLAGTATGELFFGEGSRLTVL.

The chain employs TRBV2 and TRBJ1-2; the D gene is possibly TRBD1 (5 bases). CDR3 length equals 13 residues. Germline CDR1 reads SNHLY; CDR2 reads FYNNEI. V gave up 10 bases and J gave up 4 bases, with 16 bases separating them. The CDR3 sequence is CAIGEGLRYGYTF. The CDR3 DNA follows: TGTGCCATAGGGGAGGGGCTTCGCTATGGCTACACCTTC.

This clone appeared once. The chain uses TRBV19 and TRBJ2-3; TRBD2 aligns across 8 bases. CDR3 length equals 14 residues. Germline trimming cut 3 bases from V and 1 base from J; bases unmatched to any gene: 0. Germline CDR1 is LNHDA and CDR2 is SQIVND (reference sequence). The chain's CDR3 is CASSMTSGTDTQYF. The CDR3 bases are TGTGCCAGTAGTATGACTAGCGGCACAGATACGCAGTATTTT.

The V call is TRBV5-4, the J call TRBJ2-2, with 7 bases that match TRBD1. The CDR3 is made up of 17 amino acids. V trimming: 4 bases; J trimming: 3 bases; junction bases outside the gene matches: 12. Germline loops: CDR1 SGHNT, CDR2 YYREEE (reference sequence). The CDR3 protein is CASSTGTVPSDTGELFF. The CDR3 coding sequence is TGTGCCAGCAGCACCGGGACAGTCCCATCGGACACCGGGGAGCTGTTTTTT.

The J gene is TRBJ2-1, the V gene TRBV2; 9 nucleotides agree with TRBD1. The germline gives CDR1 SNHLY, CDR2 FYNNEI. This CDR3 has 15 residues. The ends lost 6 bases at V and 1 base at J; junction bases unmatched: 4. CDR3 in DNA: TGTGCCAGCAGGAGAGACAGGGGGTCCTACAATGAGCAGTTCTTC. This sequence encodes CASRRDRGSYNEQFF. Complete variable domain (other parts from reference TRBV2 and TRBJ2-1): EPEVTQTPSHQVTQMGQEVILRCVPISNHLYFYWYRQILGQKVEFLVSFYNNEISEKSEIFDDQFSVERPDGSNFTLKIRSTKLEDSAMYFCASRRDRGSYNEQFFGPGTRLTVL.

The chain recombines TRBV7-2 with TRBJ2-5; D may be TRBD2 (6 bases). The germline V and J ends were trimmed by 4 bases and 3 bases, with 9 bases remaining between them. CDR3 length equals 13 residues. Germline lookup yields CDR1 SGHTA and CDR2 FQGNSA. DNA for the CDR3: TGTGCCAGCAGCTCGGGAGTAAAAGAGACCCAGTACTTC. This translates into CASSSGVKETQYF.

The J gene is TRBJ1-6, the V gene TRBV18; 9 bases match TRBD1. V gave up 0 bases and J gave up 6 bases; unmatched junction bases: 0. From germline, CDR1 is KGHSH and CDR2 LQKENI. The CDR3 spans 15 residues. The chain's CDR3 is CASSPPTGGNSPLHF. Here the CDR3 DNA reads TGTGCCAGCTCACCACCGACAGGGGGTAATTCACCCCTCCACTTT.

J is TRBJ2-3 and V is TRBV15, with a tentative D call TRBD2 (5 bases). Trimming took off 3 bases at V and 10 bases at J, with 11 bases between the two ends. The CDR3 loop spans 12 amino acids. CDR1 and CDR2 from the germline V gene are LNHNV and YYDKDF (reference sequence). DNA of the CDR3: TGTGCCACCAGCAGGCAACTAGGTCCGCAGTATTTT. Protein: CATSRQLGPQYF.

The rearrangement joins TRBV7-2 to TRBJ2-3; TRBD2 matches at 12 bases. Germline assignment: CDR1 SGHTA and CDR2 FQGNSA. The CDR3 is made up of 16 amino acids. V was pared by 5 bases and J by 0 bases, with 3 bases of the junction left unmatched. CDR3 in DNA: TGTGCCAGCAGCCTTCTAGCGGGGGGGAGCACAGATACGCAGTATTTT. Translation gives CASSLLAGGSTDTQYF.

The chain combines TRBV6-5 with TRBJ2-3; perhaps TRBD1 as D (5 bases). The CDR3 runs to 13 residues. Per germline, CDR1 MNHEY and CDR2 SVGAGI. The V end lost 7 bases, the J end lost 4 bases, and 12 bases lay between the germline ends. The CDR3 here is CASNQGGADTQYF. The CDR3, as DNA: TGTGCCAGCAACCAGGGTGGGGCAGATACGCAGTATTTT.